This TCR beta chain was captured in a study of blood T cell repertoires in COVID-19. The method was immunoSEQ multiplex PCR; TCRdb's version includes in-frame clones alone and lacks a portion of them. The sample holds some 100,000 clones, almost 90% seen once. The clonotype comes from a man aged 50-60 years with COVID-19, enrolled during active disease. Material: peripheral blood.

This CDR3 is CASRGLAENANTGELFF. In DNA, the CDR3 is TGCGCCAGCAGAGGGCTAGCGGAAAACGCGAACACCGGGGAGCTGTTTTTT. The chain couples TRBV4-1 to TRBJ2-2, with 7 nucleotides matching TRBD2. The J segment lost 0 bases and the V segment lost 6 bases, leaving 10 bases of the junction unmatched. This CDR3 contains 17 residues. Looked up from germline, CDR1 is MGHRA and CDR2 is YSYEKL.